This section outlines one TCR beta chain sequence together with its context. The CDR3 has 16 amino acids. Germline V gene data show CDR1 as SGHNT and CDR2 as YENEEA. V was pared by 3 bases and J by 7 bases, with 7 bases of the junction left unmatched. As originally analysed: Reference gene primer amplification yielded estimated nucleated cell counts. Repertoires were generated with immunoSEQ multiplex PCR, while TCRdb's copy carries only in-frame clones and drops some. V and J calls and clone size follow that table, whereas D and trimming were derived from the DNA. Here the sample spans around 190,000 clones, approximately 84% being singletons. The data were taken from a study of blood T cell repertoires in COVID-19. Across the whole study: In each case, the material was cDNA or gDNA derived from T cells, B-cell-depleted T cells, or PBMCs.

Participants had their cohort set by participant-reported clinical history. Recovered Cohort 3 donors showed two negative PCRs, clearance, or symptom resolution. The source is a woman aged 30 to 39 who had recovered from COVID-19. The J gene is TRBJ1-6, the V gene TRBV11-3; 9 nucleotides align to TRBD1. The material sequenced was PBMCs or T cells enriched from blood (not recorded which). The CDR3 bases are TGTGCCAGCAGCTTTGAAAAGGGACAGGGAAATTCACCCCTCCACTTT. Amino acids: CASSFEKGQGNSPLHF.